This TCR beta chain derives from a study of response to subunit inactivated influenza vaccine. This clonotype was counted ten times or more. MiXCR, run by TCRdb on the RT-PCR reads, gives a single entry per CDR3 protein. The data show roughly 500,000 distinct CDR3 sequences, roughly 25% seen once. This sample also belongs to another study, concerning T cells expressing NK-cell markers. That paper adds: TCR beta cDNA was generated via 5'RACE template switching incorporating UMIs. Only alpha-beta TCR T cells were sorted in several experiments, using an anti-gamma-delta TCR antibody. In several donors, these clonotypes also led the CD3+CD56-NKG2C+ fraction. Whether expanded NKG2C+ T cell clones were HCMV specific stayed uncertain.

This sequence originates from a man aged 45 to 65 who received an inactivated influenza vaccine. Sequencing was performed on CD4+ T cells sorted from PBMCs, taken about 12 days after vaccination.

The CDR3 bases are TGTGCCAGCAGTACTGGACAGAAAGAGACCCAGTACTTC. Translated: CASSTGQKETQYF. The rearrangement links TRBV9 to TRBJ2-5; D may be TRBD1 (6 bases). This CDR3 spans 13 amino acids. With 5 bases removed from V and 3 bases from J, the gap between germline ends came to 11 bases. CDR1 SGDLS and CDR2 YYNGEE come from the germline V gene.